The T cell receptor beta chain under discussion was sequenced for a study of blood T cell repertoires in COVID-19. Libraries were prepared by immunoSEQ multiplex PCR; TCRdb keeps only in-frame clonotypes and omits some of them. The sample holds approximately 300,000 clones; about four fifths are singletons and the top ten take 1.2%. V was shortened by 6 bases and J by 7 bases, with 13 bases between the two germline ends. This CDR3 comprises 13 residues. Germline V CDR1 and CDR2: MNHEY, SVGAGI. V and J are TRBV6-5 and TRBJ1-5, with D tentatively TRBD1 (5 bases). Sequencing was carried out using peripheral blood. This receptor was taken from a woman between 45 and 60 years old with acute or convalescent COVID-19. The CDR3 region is CASRVGGNQPQHF. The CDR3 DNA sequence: TGTGCCAGCAGGGTGGGGGGGAACCAGCCCCAGCATTTT.